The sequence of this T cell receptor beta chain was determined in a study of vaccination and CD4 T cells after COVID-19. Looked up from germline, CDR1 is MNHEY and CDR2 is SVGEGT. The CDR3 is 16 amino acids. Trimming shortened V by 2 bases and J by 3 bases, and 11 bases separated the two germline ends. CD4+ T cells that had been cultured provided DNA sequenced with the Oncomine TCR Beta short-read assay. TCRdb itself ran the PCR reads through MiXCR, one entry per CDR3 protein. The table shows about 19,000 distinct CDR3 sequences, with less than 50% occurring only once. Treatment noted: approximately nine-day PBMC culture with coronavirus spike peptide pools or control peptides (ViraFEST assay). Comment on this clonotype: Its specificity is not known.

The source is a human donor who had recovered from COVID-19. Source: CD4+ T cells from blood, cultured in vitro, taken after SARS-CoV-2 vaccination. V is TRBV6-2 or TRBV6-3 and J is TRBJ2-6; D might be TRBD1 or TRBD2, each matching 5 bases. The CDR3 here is CASSYGGRGGANVLTF. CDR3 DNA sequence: TGTGCCAGCAGTTACGGGGGTAGGGGTGGGGCCAACGTCCTGACTTTC.